Listed here are 24 T cell receptor beta chains from one sample, sequenced in a study of T-cell memory formation after mild COVID-19. Each CDR3 protein is one row after TCRdb ran MiXCR on the 5' RACE reads. The top ten clones hold approximately 25% of a sample with 150,000 or so distinct CDR3 sequences, around 27% of them seen once. The sequenced material came from PBMCs or a T cell subset sorted from them (not recorded which). Receptor source: an adult woman who had mild COVID-19 (a few samples of this study predate the infection). Cell type and time point are not known.

The chain combines TRBV4-1 with TRBJ2-7; TRBD1 matches 11 bases. The V gene's germline CDR1 is MGHRA and CDR2 YSYEKL. The CDR3 contains 16 residues. V trimming: 4 bases; J trimming: 3 bases; junction bases outside the gene matches: 8. The CDR3 loop is CASSPSSGTGGYEQYF. In DNA form, the CDR3 reads TGCGCCAGCAGCCCCTCCTCCGGGACAGGGGGCTACGAGCAGTACTTC.

A few counts support this clonotype. The J gene is TRBJ2-6, the V gene TRBV9; TRBD2 matches at 13 bases. The length of the CDR3 is 17 residues. Germline-derived CDR1 and CDR2 are SGDLS and YYNGEE. Trimming took 3 bases from V and 4 from J; bases not matched to a gene: 4. CDR3 loop: CASSAGTSGTGANVLTF. In DNA form, the CDR3 reads TGTGCCAGCAGCGCCGGGACTAGCGGGACCGGGGCCAACGTCCTGACTTTC.

The rearrangement joins TRBV10-3 to TRBJ1-1; D not resolved. The germline V and J ends were trimmed by 4 bases and 3 bases, with 9 bases remaining between them. Germline-derived CDR1 and CDR2 are ENHRY and SYGVKD. The CDR3 loop spans 13 amino acids. This chain's CDR3 is CAISVDLHTEAFF. The CDR3 nucleotides are TGTGCCATCAGTGTCGACCTTCACACTGAAGCTTTCTTT.

V and J are TRBV20-1 and TRBJ2-1, with 8 bases fitting TRBD2. The CDR3 length is 15 residues. Germline V gives CDR1 DFQATT, CDR2 SNEGSKA (reference sequence). Trimming at V came to 0 bases and at J to 10 bases, leaving 11 bases not matched to a gene. The CDR3 DNA sequence: TGCAGTGCTAGAGATGCCGGGACTAGTATGGGCGAGCAGTTCTTC. Translation: CSARDAGTSMGEQFF.

The chain links TRBV7-6 to TRBJ1-1, with 8 positions matching TRBD1. V lost 8 bases and J lost 3; bases outside the gene matches: 20. There are 18 residues in the CDR3. Germline assignment: CDR1 SGHVS and CDR2 FNYEAQ. The CDR3 is CASGPTGGEFFKDTEAFF. The CDR3 coding sequence is TGTGCCAGCGGACCTACAGGGGGAGAGTTTTTTAAGGACACTGAAGCTTTCTTT.

The rearrangement joins TRBV6-4 to TRBJ1-5, with no clear D. CDR1 is MRHNA and CDR2 is SNTAGT in the germline V gene. This CDR3 is built from 16 residues. The V gene lost 2 bases and the J gene lost 1 base, with 12 bases spanning the gap. CDR3 bases: TGTGCCAGCAGTGACCCCCGTCTTATGAGCAATCAGCCCCAGCATTTT. Its protein product is CASSDPRLMSNQPQHF.

This clonotype was found once. The chain couples TRBV4-1 to TRBJ1-2; D uncertain. CDR3 length equals 14 residues. With 5 bases removed from V and 5 bases from J, the gap between germline ends came to 15 bases. Germline CDR1 reads MGHRA; CDR2 reads YSYEKL. CDR3 loop: CASSALAGVYGYTF. The CDR3 bases are TGCGCCAGCAGCGCACTCGCCGGGGTATATGGCTACACCTTC.

The CDR3 reads CASSLIGRLYGYTF. The CDR3 coding sequence is TGTGCCAGCAGCTTAATTGGCCGATTGTACGGCTACACCTTC. The V gene is TRBV7-9, the J gene TRBJ1-2, with D unclear. Per the germline V gene, CDR1 is SEHNR and CDR2 is FQNEAQ (reference sequence). Between the trimmed V and J ends, which lost 2 bases and 8 bases, there was a span of 15 bases. The CDR3 covers 14 residues.

This clonotype has a handful of counts. CDR3 sequence reads: CSVETPTHNEQFF. The CDR3 DNA reads TGCAGCGTTGAAACGCCGACCCACAATGAGCAGTTCTTC. The chain links TRBV29-1 to TRBJ2-1; D is uncertain. This CDR3 has 13 amino acids. The V and J ends lost 2 bases and 5 bases respectively, with 10 bases between them. Per germline, CDR1 SQVTM and CDR2 ANQGSEA.

The chain joins TRBV6-2 or TRBV6-3 to TRBJ1-6; D uncertain. The length of the CDR3 is 15 residues. Germline loops: CDR1 MNHEY, CDR2 SVGEGT. V lost 8 bases, J lost 7 bases, and 18 bases lay in between. In DNA, the CDR3 is TGTGCCAGCGCTTTACAAGACGAGAGGAATTCACCCCTCCACTTT. Residues: CASALQDERNSPLHF.

The chain uses TRBV19 and TRBJ2-1; D ambiguous. Germline CDR1 LNHDA, CDR2 SQIVND (reference sequence). This CDR3 has 15 residues. V dropped 2 bases and J dropped 1 base, with 9 bases sitting between them. The CDR3 reads CASSILLNSYNEQFF. In DNA form, the CDR3 reads TGTGCCAGTAGTATACTCTTGAATTCCTACAATGAGCAGTTCTTC.

The chain employs TRBV29-1 and TRBJ2-7; 7 bases map to TRBD1. This CDR3 is 13 amino acids long. V was pared by 4 bases and J by 0 bases, with 3 bases of the junction left unmatched. Germline V CDR1 and CDR2: SQVTM, ANQGSEA. CDR3 nucleotides: TGCAGCGTTGCGACAGGGAGCTCCTACGAGCAGTACTTC. It yields the protein CSVATGSSYEQYF.

The rearrangement links TRBV5-4 to TRBJ2-2; weak D call: TRBD2 (5 bases). Germline V gives CDR1 SGHNT, CDR2 YYREEE (reference sequence). Trimming pared 3 bases from V and 0 bases from J, leaving 12 bases between. The CDR3 spans 16 residues. CDR3 coding DNA: TGTGCCAGCAGCTCGGAAACCGGGACGAACACCGGGGAGCTGTTTTTT. Translated: CASSSETGTNTGELFF.

Only a few counts were recorded for this clonotype. V usage is TRBV6-6 and J usage is TRBJ2-5; 9 bases fit TRBD1. V gave up 9 bases and J gave up 4 bases; unmatched junction bases: 12. The germline V gene encodes CDR1 MNHNY and CDR2 SVGAGI (reference sequence). CDR3 size: 15 residues. The CDR3 DNA sequence: TGTGCCAGTACCCAGCGGGACAGGGAGTTAGAGACCCAGTACTTC. Encoded protein: CASTQRDRELETQYF.

The genes are TRBV12-3 or TRBV12-4 and TRBJ2-7; D ambiguous. V was shortened by 1 base and J by 2 bases, with 9 bases between the two germline ends. CDR3 length equals 14 residues. The CDR3 spells CASSLGRATYEQYF. CDR3 nucleotides: TGTGCCAGCAGTTTAGGTCGGGCGACCTACGAGCAGTACTTC.

This clonotype has a count of ten or more. The chain recombines TRBV20-1 with TRBJ1-1; the D gene is possibly TRBD1 (5 bases). Trimming pared 3 bases from V and 0 bases from J, leaving 14 bases between. Germline V gene lookup returns CDR1 DFQATT and CDR2 SNEGSKA (reference sequence). CDR3 size: 15 residues. The chain's CDR3 is CSARSQGGVNTEAFF. Written as DNA, the CDR3 is TGCAGTGCTAGGAGTCAGGGAGGCGTGAACACTGAAGCTTTCTTT.

This clonotype has only a few counts. The chain recombines TRBV20-1 with TRBJ2-1, with 9 bases matching TRBD1. The CDR3 runs to 14 residues. The trim removed 7 bases at V and 3 bases at J, leaving 7 bases unmatched. From germline, CDR1 is DFQATT and CDR2 SNEGSKA (reference sequence). CDR3 loop: CSVETGQGYNEQFF. The CDR3 DNA follows: TGCAGTGTAGAAACGGGACAGGGCTACAATGAGCAGTTCTTC.

This clonotype was seen only a few times. The chain links TRBV7-9 to TRBJ2-1, with TRBD1 as a possible D gene (6 bases). CDR1 and CDR2 (germline): SEHNR, FQNEAQ (reference sequence). Trimming pared 3 bases from V and 5 bases from J, leaving 8 bases between. The CDR3 spans 13 residues. Here the CDR3 DNA reads TGTGCCAGCAGCTTGGACAGTAACAATGAGCAGTTCTTC. As protein: CASSLDSNNEQFF.

The chain joins TRBV7-8 to TRBJ2-5; D might be TRBD1 or TRBD2, each matching 5 bases. Germline assignment: CDR1 SGHVS and CDR2 FQNEAQ. V lost 1 base and J lost 4, with 19 bases in between. This CDR3 has 17 amino acids. The CDR3 region is CASSLGTLGGRLETQYF. Written as DNA, the CDR3 is TGTGCCAGCAGCTTAGGGACCCTTGGGGGTCGGTTAGAGACCCAGTACTTC.

The chain couples TRBV9 to TRBJ1-2; TRBD1 might be the D (5 bases). This CDR3 region has 15 residues. The V end was cut by 4 bases, the J end by 4 bases, with 17 bases between. Per the germline V gene, CDR1 is SGDLS and CDR2 is YYNGEE. The CDR3 protein is CASSPGSGMVYGYTF. The CDR3 DNA is TGTGCCAGCAGCCCGGGATCAGGGATGGTCTATGGCTACACCTTC.

The sample holds a few counts of this clonotype. The junction departs from the called germline gene at one end, perhaps through a read error. V gene TRBV12-3 or TRBV12-4 combines with J gene TRBJ2-3; 9 bases align to TRBD2. The CDR3 consists of 15 residues. The CDR3 region is CASTLSGRRRDTQYF. CDR3 DNA sequence: TGTGCCAGCACTTTAAGCGGGAGGAGGCGAGATACGCAGTATTTT.

This rearrangement joins TRBV4-3 to TRBJ2-7; possibly TRBD2 for D (6 bases). V lost 4 bases and J 2 bases, leaving 18 bases between the germline ends. The CDR3 totals 16 residues. Germline V gives CDR1 LGHNA, CDR2 YSLEER. The DNA of the CDR3 is TGCGCCAGCAGCCCGCAAACTAGCTTGTCCCCCTACGAGCAGTACTTC. It yields the protein CASSPQTSLSPYEQYF.

This chain links TRBV30 with TRBJ2-2; TRBD1 might be the D (5 bases). Per germline, CDR1 GTSNPN and CDR2 SVGIG (reference sequence). There are 13 residues in the CDR3. Trimming removed 4 bases at V and 3 bases at J, with 9 bases between. The CDR3 DNA sequence: TGTGCCTGGACTTTGACAGACACCGGGGAGCTGTTTTTT. It encodes CAWTLTDTGELFF.

This clonotype has just a few counts. The chain recombines TRBV30 with TRBJ1-1; D gene unclear. Trimming removed 3 bases at V and 6 bases at J, with 14 bases between. The CDR3 extends over 13 amino acids. The germline CDR1 and CDR2 sequences are GTSNPN and SVGIG (reference sequence). In DNA form, the CDR3 reads TGTGCCTGGAGCGTAGGCTCAGGACCTGAAGCTTTCTTT. Its translation: CAWSVGSGPEAFF.